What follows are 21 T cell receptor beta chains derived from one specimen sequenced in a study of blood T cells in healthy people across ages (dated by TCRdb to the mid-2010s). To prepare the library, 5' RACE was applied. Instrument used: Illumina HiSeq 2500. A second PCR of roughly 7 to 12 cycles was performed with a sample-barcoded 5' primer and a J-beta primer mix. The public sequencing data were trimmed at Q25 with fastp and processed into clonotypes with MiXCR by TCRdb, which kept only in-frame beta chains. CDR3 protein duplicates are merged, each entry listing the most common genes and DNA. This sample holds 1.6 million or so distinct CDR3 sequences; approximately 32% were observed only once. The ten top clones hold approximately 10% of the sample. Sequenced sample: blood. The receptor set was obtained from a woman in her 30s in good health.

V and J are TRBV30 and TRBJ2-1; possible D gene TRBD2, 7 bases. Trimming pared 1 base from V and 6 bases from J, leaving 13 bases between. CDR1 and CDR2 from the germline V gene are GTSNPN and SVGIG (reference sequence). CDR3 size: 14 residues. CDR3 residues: CAWSGAGEGNEQFF. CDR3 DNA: TGTGCCTGGAGTGGGGCAGGGGAGGGCAATGAGCAGTTCTTC.

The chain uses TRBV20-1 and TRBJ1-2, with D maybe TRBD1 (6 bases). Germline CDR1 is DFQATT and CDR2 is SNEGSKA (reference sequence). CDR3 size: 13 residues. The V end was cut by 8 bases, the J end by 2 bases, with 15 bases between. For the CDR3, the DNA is TGCAGTTCGTTCGGGGGGCTGAACTATGGCTACACCTTC. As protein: CSSFGGLNYGYTF.

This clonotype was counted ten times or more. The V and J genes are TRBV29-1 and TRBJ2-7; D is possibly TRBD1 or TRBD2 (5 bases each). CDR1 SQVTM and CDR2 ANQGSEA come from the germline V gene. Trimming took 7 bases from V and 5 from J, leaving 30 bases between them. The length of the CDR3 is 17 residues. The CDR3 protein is CSDRDALHRDRFHEQYF. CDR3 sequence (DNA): TGCAGCGACCGGGACGCCTTGCACCGGGACCGATTCCACGAGCAGTACTTC.

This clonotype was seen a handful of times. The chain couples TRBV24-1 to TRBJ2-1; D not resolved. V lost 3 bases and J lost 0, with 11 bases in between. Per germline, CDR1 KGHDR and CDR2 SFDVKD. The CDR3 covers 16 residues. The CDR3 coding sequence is TGTGCCACCAGTGATGAGGCCTCGACCTCCTACAATGAGCAGTTCTTC. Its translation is CATSDEASTSYNEQFF.

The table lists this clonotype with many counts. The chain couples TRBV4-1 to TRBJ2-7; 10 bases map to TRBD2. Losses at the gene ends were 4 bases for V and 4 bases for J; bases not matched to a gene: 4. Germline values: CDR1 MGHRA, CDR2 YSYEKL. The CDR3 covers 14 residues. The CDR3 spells CASSRGLAAYEQYF. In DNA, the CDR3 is TGCGCCAGCAGCCGAGGACTAGCGGCTTACGAGCAGTACTTC.

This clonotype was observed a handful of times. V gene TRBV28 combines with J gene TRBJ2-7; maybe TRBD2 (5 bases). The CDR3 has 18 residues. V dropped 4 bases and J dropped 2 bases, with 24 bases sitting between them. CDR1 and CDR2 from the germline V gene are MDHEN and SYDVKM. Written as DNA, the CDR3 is TGTGCCAGCAGTTCTTTCGGTTTAGACTACCCCTACGCCTACGAGCAGTACTTC. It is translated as CASSSFGLDYPYAYEQYF.

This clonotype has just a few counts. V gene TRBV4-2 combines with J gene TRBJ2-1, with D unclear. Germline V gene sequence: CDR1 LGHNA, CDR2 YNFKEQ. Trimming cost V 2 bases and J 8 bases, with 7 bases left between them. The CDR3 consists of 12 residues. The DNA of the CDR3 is TGTGCCAGCAGCCAAAATGTCTATGAGCAGTTCTTC. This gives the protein CASSQNVYEQFF.

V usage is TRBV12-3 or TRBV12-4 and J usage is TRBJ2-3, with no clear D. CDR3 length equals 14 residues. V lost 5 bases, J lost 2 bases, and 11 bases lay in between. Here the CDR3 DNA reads TGTGCCAGCAGTCCCGACACGGACACAGATACGCAGTATTTT. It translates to CASSPDTDTDTQYF.

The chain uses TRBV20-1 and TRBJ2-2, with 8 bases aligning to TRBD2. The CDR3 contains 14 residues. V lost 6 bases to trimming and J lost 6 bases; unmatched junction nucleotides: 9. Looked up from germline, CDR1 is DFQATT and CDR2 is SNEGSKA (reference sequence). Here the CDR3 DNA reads TGCAGTGCCCGGAGCGGGAGAATGGCCGGGGAGCTGTTTTTT. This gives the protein CSARSGRMAGELFF.

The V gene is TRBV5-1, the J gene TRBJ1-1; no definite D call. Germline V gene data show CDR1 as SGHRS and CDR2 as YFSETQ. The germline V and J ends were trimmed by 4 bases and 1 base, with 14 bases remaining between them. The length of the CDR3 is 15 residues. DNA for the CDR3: TGCGCCAGCAGCCCCTTACCCCGAGGGAACACTGAAGCTTTCTTT. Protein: CASSPLPRGNTEAFF. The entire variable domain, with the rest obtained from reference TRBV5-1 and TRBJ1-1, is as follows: KAGVTQTPRYLIKTRGQQVTLSCSPISGHRSVSWYQQTPGQGLQFLFEYFSETQRNKGNFPGRFSGRQFSNSRSEMNVSTLELGDSALYLCASSPLPRGNTEAFFGQGTRLTVV.

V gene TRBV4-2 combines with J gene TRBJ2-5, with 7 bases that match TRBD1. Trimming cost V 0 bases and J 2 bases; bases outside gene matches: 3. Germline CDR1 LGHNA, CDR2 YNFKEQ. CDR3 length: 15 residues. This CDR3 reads CASSQDGTVQETQYF. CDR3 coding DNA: TGTGCCAGCAGCCAAGATGGGACAGTACAAGAGACCCAGTACTTC.

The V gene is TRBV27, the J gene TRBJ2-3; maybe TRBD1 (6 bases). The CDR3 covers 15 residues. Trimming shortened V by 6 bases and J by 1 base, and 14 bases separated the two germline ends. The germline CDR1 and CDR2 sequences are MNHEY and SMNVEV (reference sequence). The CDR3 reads CASRSHRVGTDTQYF. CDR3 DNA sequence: TGTGCCAGCAGGTCTCACAGGGTGGGCACAGATACGCAGTATTTT.

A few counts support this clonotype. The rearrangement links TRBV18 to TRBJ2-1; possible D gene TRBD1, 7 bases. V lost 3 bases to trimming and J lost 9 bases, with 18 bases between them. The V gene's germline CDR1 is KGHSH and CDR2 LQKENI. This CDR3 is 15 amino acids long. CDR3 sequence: CASSPSRGTEGEQFF. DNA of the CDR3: TGTGCCAGCTCACCCTCCCGGGGGACAGAAGGTGAGCAGTTCTTC.

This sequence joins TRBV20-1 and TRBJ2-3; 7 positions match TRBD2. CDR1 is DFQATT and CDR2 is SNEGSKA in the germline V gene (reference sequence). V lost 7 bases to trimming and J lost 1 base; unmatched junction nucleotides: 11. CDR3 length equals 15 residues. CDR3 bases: TGCAGTGTCAAAAGGCGGGAGTATGGCACAGATACGCAGTATTTT. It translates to CSVKRREYGTDTQYF.

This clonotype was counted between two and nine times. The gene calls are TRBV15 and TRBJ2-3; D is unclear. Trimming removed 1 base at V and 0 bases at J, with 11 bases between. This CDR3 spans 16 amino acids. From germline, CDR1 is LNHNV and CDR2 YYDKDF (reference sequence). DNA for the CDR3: TGTGCCACCAGCAGAGGACCACTTGGGAGCACAGATACGCAGTATTTT. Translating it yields CATSRGPLGSTDTQYF.

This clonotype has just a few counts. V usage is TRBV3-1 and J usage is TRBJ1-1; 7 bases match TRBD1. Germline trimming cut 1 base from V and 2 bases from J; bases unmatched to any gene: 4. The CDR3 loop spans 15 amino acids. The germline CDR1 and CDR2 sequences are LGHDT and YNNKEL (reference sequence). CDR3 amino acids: CASSQGGTVNTEAFF. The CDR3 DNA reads TGTGCCAGCAGCCAAGGGGGGACAGTAAACACTGAAGCTTTCTTT.

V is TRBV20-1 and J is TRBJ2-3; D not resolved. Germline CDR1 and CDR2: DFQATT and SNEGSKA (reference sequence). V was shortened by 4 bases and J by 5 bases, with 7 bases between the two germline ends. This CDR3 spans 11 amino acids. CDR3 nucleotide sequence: TGCAGTGCTACGACCATAGATACGCAGTATTTT. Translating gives CSATTIDTQYF.

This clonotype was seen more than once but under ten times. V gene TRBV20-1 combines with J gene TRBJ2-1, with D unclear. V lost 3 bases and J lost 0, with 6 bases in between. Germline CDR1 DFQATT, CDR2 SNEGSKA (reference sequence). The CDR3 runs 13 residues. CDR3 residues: CSARPLSYNEQFF. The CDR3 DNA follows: TGCAGTGCTAGGCCCCTCTCCTACAATGAGCAGTTCTTC.

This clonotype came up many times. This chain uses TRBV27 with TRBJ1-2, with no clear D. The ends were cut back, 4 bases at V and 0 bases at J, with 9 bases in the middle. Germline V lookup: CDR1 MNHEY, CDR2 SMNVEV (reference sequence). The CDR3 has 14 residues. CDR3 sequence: CASSSRAANYGYTF. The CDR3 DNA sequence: TGTGCCAGCAGTTCCCGGGCGGCTAACTATGGCTACACCTTC.

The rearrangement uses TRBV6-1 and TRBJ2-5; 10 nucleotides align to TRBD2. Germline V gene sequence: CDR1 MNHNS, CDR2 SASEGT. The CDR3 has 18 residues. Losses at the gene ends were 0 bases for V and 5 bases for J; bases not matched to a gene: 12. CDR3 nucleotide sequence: TGTGCCAGCAGTGAAGCGCTTCAGAGCGGGGGGGCCGGGGAGACCCAGTACTTC. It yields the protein CASSEALQSGGAGETQYF.

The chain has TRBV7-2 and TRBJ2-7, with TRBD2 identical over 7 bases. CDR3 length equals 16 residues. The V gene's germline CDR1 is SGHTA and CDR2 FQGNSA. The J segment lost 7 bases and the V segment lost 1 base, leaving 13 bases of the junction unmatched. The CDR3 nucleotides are TGTGCCAGCAGCTTAGTCTCAGGACTAGTGGCTAGGGAGCAGTACTTC. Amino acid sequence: CASSLVSGLVAREQYF.